This T cell receptor (beta chain) was identified in a study of T cell repertoires in cytomegalovirus infection. TCRdb independently ran MiXCR on the reads; one entry per CDR3 protein. This sample has hundreds of thousands of distinct CDR3 sequences; roughly 43% occur once, and the top ten carry roughly two fifths. The germline CDR1 and CDR2 sequences are SGHAT and FQNNGV. V was trimmed by 2 bases and J by 3 bases, leaving 8 bases between them. The CDR3 consists of 13 residues. Whole-study results and caveats: People with CMV and the relevant HLA were identified by cumulative public TCR beta family frequency. CMV-specific TCR beta clonotypes restricted by HLA-C were the ones dominating the ex vivo response.

As to this clonotype: Antigen: not known.

The receptor's source is a human donor in good health (CMV status not recorded). Some clones in this sample may be carry-over from other donors' samples. Sequenced here: cultured PBMCs, sampled from culture after CMV antigen stimulation. The chain recombines TRBV11-2 with TRBJ2-7; D is unclear. The CDR3 coding sequence is TGTGCCAGCAGCTTAACAGATAGCTACGAGCAGTACTTC. Amino acid sequence: CASSLTDSYEQYF.